A single TCR beta chain is shown here with its context. This CDR3 is also generated by other DNA sequences in the sample. Trimming removed 6 bases from V and 7 bases from J, with 18 bases in between. Germline CDR1 reads MNHEY; CDR2 reads SVGAGI. This CDR3 is built from 15 residues. Measured with immunoSEQ multiplex PCR; TCRdb has only the in-frame clones, and not every one. The sample holds about 1.1 million clones, 60% to 80% seen once. The data were obtained in a study of shared clonotypes between healthy human individuals. This TCR derives from a man younger than 35 in good health. Some clones in this sample may be carry-over from other donors' samples. The V gene is TRBV6-5, the J gene TRBJ2-2; D unclear. The source material was memory CD4+ T cells from PBMCs. Described subset: CD45RA-negative fraction. The CDR3 is CASSPGVAVSGELFF. The CDR3 DNA follows: TGTGCCAGCAGCCCCGGTGTTGCGGTAAGCGGGGAGCTGTTTTTT.